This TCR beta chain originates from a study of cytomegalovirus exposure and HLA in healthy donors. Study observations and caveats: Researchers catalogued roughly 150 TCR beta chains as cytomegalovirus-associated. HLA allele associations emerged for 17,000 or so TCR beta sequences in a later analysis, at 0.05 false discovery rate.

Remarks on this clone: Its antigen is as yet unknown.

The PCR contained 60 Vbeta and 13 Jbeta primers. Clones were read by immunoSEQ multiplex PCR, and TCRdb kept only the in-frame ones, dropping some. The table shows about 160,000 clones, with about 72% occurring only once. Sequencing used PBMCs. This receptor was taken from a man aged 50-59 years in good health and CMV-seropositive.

In DNA form, the CDR3 reads TGTGCCAGCAGTTTATCTCAGGGGACGGGCAATGAGCAGTTCTTC. As protein: CASSLSQGTGNEQFF. The V gene is TRBV27, the J gene TRBJ2-1, with a weak D call TRBD1 (6 bases). Germline loops: CDR1 MNHEY, CDR2 SMNVEV (reference sequence). The CDR3 is 15 residues long. V lost 0 bases to trimming and J lost 6 bases, with 12 bases between them.